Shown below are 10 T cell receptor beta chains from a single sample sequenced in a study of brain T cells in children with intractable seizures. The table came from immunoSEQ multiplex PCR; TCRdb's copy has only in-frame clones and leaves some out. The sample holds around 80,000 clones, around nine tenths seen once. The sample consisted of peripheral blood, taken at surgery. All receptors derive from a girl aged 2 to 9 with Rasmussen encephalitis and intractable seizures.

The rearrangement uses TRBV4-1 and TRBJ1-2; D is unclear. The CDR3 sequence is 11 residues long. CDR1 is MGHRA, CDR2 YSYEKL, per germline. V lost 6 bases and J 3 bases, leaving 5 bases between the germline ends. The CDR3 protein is CASRTYYGYTF. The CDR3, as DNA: TGCGCCAGCAGAACGTACTATGGCTACACCTTC.

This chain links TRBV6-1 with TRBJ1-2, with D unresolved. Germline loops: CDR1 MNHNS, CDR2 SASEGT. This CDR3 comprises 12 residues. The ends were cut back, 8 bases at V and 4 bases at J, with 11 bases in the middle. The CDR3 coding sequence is TGTGCCAGCTGGAACGGACTCTATGGCTACACCTTC. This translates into CASWNGLYGYTF.

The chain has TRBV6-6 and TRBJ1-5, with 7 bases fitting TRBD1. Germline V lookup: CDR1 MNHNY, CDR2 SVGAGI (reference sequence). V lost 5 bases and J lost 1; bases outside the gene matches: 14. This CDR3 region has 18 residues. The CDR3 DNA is TGTGCCAGCAGTCACAGGGGATTGCTTGAGGGAAGCAATCAGCCCCAGCATTTT. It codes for CASSHRGLLEGSNQPQHF.

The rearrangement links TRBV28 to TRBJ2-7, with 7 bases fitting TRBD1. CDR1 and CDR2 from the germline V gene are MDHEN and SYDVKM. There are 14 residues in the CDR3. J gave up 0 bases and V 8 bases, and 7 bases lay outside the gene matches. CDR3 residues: CASGAGTDSYEQYF. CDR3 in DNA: TGTGCCAGCGGCGCCGGGACAGACTCCTACGAGCAGTACTTC.

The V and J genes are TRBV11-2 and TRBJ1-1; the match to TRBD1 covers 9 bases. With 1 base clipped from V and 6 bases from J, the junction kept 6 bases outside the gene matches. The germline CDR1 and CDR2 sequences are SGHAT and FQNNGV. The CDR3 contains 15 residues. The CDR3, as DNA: TGTGCCAGCAGCTTAGCCGGGACAGGGTTTGCTGAAGCTTTCTTT. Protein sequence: CASSLAGTGFAEAFF.

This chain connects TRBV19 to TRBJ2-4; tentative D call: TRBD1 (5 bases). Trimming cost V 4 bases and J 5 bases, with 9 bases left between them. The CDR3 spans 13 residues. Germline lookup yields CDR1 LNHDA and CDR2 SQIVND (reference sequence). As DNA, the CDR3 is TGTGCCAGTAGTAGGGGCAGCCAAAACATTCAGTACTTC. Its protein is CASSRGSQNIQYF.

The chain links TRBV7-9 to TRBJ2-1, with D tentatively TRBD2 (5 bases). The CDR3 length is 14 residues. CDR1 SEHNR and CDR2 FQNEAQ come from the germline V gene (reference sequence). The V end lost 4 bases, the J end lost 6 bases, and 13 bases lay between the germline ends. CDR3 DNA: TGTGCCAGCAGCTCCCTAGCTGGGCGCAATGAGCAGTTCTTC. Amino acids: CASSSLAGRNEQFF.

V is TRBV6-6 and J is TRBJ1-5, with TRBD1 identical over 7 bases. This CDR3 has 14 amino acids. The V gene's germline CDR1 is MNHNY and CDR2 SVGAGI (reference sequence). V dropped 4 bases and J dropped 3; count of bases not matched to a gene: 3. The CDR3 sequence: CASSLTGYNQPQHF. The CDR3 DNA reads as TGTGCCAGCAGTTTGACAGGGTACAATCAGCCCCAGCATTTT.

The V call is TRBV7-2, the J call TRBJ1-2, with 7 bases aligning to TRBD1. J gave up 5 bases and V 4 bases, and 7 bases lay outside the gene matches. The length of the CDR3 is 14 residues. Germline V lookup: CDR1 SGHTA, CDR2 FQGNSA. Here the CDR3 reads CASSSLDRDYGYTF. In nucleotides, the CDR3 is TGTGCCAGCAGCTCCCTCGACAGGGATTATGGCTACACCTTC.

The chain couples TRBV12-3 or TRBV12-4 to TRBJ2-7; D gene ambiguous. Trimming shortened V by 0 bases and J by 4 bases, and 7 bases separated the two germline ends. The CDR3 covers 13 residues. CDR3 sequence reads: CASSLALEYEQYF. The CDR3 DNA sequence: TGTGCCAGCAGTTTAGCTTTAGAGTACGAGCAGTACTTC.